The 8 T cell receptor beta chains presented below share a single source sample, sequenced in a study of vaccination and CD4 T cells after COVID-19. Treatment noted: roughly 10-day PBMC culture with coronavirus spike peptide pools or control peptides (ViraFEST assay). Oncomine TCR Beta short-read sequencing was applied to DNA from cultured CD4+ T cells. From the PCR reads, TCRdb called clonotypes with MiXCR, one entry per CDR3 protein. The sample records about 16,000 distinct CDR3 sequences, 35% being singletons. Their recognized antigens are unknown. Sequenced: cultured CD4+ T cells from blood. These receptors were collected from a human donor with COVID-19.

The chain is built from TRBV20-1 and TRBJ2-7, with 8 bases aligning to TRBD2. Germline assignment: CDR1 DFQATT and CDR2 SNEGSKA (reference sequence). The CDR3 runs to 13 residues. V trimming: 3 bases; J trimming: 6 bases; junction bases outside the gene matches: 7. CDR3 bases: TGCAGTGCTAGCGGGGGGGCCGTCGCCGAGCAGTACTTC. This encodes CSASGGAVAEQYF.

The CDR3 reads CASSPTGTALNTEAFF. CDR3 coding DNA: TGTGCCAGCTCACCGACCGGGACAGCCTTGAACACTGAAGCTTTCTTT. V usage is TRBV18 and J usage is TRBJ1-1, with TRBD1 identical over 7 bases. This CDR3 region has 16 residues. Germline CDR1 reads KGHSH; CDR2 reads LQKENI. V lost 3 bases, J lost 0 bases, and 7 bases stayed unmatched. Full variable domain (missing parts from reference TRBV18 and TRBJ1-1): NAGVMQNPRHLVRRRGQEARLRCSPMKGHSHVYWYRQLPEEGLKFMVYLQKENIIDESGMPKERFSAEFPKEGPSILRIQQVVRGDSAAYFCASSPTGTALNTEAFFGQGTRLTVV.

The rearrangement uses TRBV6-1 and TRBJ2-5; no clear D. The CDR3 loop spans 12 amino acids. Germline-derived CDR1 and CDR2 are MNHNS and SASEGT. V lost 7 bases, J lost 3 bases, and 9 bases lay in between. Here the CDR3 reads CASMSTKETQYF. In DNA, the CDR3 is TGTGCCAGCATGAGCACTAAAGAGACCCAGTACTTC.

The chain combines TRBV10-1 with TRBJ1-1; D not resolved. The V end was cut by 4 bases, the J end by 1 base, with 10 bases between. The germline CDR1 and CDR2 sequences are WNHNN and SYGVQD (reference sequence). The CDR3 extends over 14 amino acids. In DNA, the CDR3 is TGCGCCAGCAGTGGGAACAGAGCGAACACTGAAGCTTTCTTT. This encodes CASSGNRANTEAFF.

This chain connects TRBV25-1 to TRBJ2-1, with D perhaps TRBD2 (7 bases). Trimming cost V 5 bases and J 7 bases, with 18 bases left between them. The CDR3 totals 15 residues. The V gene's germline CDR1 is MGHDK and CDR2 SYGVNS. CDR3 bases: TGTGCCAGCAGTCCTAGGGGGGGGGTTGATAATGAGCAGTTCTTC. Protein product: CASSPRGGVDNEQFF.

By frequency in the sample, this clonotype is medium-sized. The rearrangement links TRBV5-1 to TRBJ1-5; D perhaps matches TRBD1 (5 bases). Germline loops: CDR1 SGHRS, CDR2 YFSETQ. Between the trimmed V and J ends, which lost 4 bases and 4 bases, there was a span of 9 bases. This CDR3 region has 13 residues. CDR3 in amino acids: CASSPEGNQPQHF. The CDR3 coding sequence is TGCGCCAGCAGCCCGGAGGGGAATCAGCCCCAGCATTTT.

The V gene is TRBV7-3, the J gene TRBJ1-5; D uncertain. Germline V gives CDR1 SGHTA, CDR2 FQGTGA. This CDR3 spans 13 amino acids. Trimming cost V 1 base and J 3 bases, with 4 bases left between them. The CDR3 nucleotides read TGTGCCAGCAGCTTAATCCCCAATCAGCCCCAGCATTTT. Its translation is CASSLIPNQPQHF.

The chain couples TRBV20-1 to TRBJ1-5; 7 bases fit TRBD1. V shed 5 bases, J shed 1 base, and the junction held 11 bases outside the gene matches. The CDR3 runs to 16 residues. Germline V gives CDR1 DFQATT, CDR2 SNEGSKA (reference sequence). CDR3 nucleotides: TGCAGTGCTTCAGGCAAGGGGGCGAAGAGCAATCAGCCCCAGCATTTT. This codes for CSASGKGAKSNQPQHF.